This passage covers 18 T cell receptor beta chains from one sample sequenced in a study of T cell changes during pregnancy in multiple sclerosis. Measured with immunoSEQ multiplex PCR; TCRdb has only the in-frame clones, and not every one. The table has about 45,000 clones, approximately 91% seen once. Sequencing was carried out using PBMCs (not recorded whether the cells were cultured). All receptors derive from a female donor with multiple sclerosis, enrolled in a pregnancy study.

The chain couples TRBV2 to TRBJ1-5, with D perhaps matching TRBD1 (6 bases). Germline CDR1 and CDR2: SNHLY and FYNNEI. This CDR3 spans 14 amino acids. The V gene lost 4 bases and the J gene lost 3 bases, with 10 bases spanning the gap. DNA of the CDR3: TGTGCCAGCAGTGCGGACAGCTTCAATCAGCCCCAGCATTTT. It specifies CASSADSFNQPQHF.

V gene TRBV2 combines with J gene TRBJ2-2, with D possibly TRBD2 on 6 matching bases. The CDR3 loop spans 13 amino acids. V was shortened by 8 bases and J by 3 bases, with 10 bases between the two germline ends. Germline lookup yields CDR1 SNHLY and CDR2 FYNNEI. The CDR3 sequence: CASRTSYTGELFF. For the CDR3, the DNA is TGTGCCAGCCGAACTAGCTACACCGGGGAGCTGTTTTTT. The full variable domain, with the rest looked up from reference TRBV2 and TRBJ2-2, is EPEVTQTPSHQVTQMGQEVILRCVPISNHLYFYWYRQILGQKVEFLVSFYNNEISEKSEIFDDQFSVERPDGSNFTLKIRSTKLEDSAMYFCASRTSYTGELFFGEGSRLTVL.

This clone has only one observation. The J gene is TRBJ2-3, the V gene TRBV6-1; 9 bases map to TRBD2. This CDR3 has 17 residues. Germline trimming cut 0 bases from V and 2 bases from J; bases unmatched to any gene: 6. Germline lookup yields CDR1 MNHNS and CDR2 SASEGT. CDR3: CASSEAHTSGFTDTQYF. The DNA for the CDR3 is TGTGCCAGCAGTGAAGCACACACTAGCGGGTTCACAGATACGCAGTATTTT.

V is TRBV18 and J is TRBJ2-1, with D maybe TRBD2 (5 bases). Germline V CDR1 and CDR2: KGHSH, LQKENI. The CDR3 covers 13 residues. With 1 base removed from V and 9 bases from J, the gap between germline ends came to 10 bases. This chain's CDR3 is CASSPRQEGEQFF. The CDR3 nucleotides are TGTGCCAGCTCACCACGCCAAGAGGGTGAGCAGTTCTTC.

The rearrangement uses TRBV28 and TRBJ1-2; 9 nucleotides agree with TRBD1. Looked up from germline, CDR1 is MDHEN and CDR2 is SYDVKM. Germline trimming cut 6 bases from V and 8 bases from J; bases unmatched to any gene: 10. The CDR3 covers 14 residues. The CDR3 loop reads CASRVPGQGRGYTF. CDR3 nucleotide sequence: TGTGCCAGCAGGGTTCCGGGACAGGGTAGGGGCTACACCTTC.

The chain uses TRBV28 and TRBJ1-4; D possibly corresponds to TRBD1 (6 bases). The V and J ends lost 2 bases and 11 bases respectively, with 18 bases between them. CDR3 length: 15 amino acids. Germline V CDR1 and CDR2: MDHEN, SYDVKM. The CDR3 nucleotides read TGTGCCAGCAGTTTACGCTTTTTCTTGGGGGGCAAACTGTTTTTT. It codes for CASSLRFFLGGKLFF.

The chain carries TRBV6-5 and TRBJ2-7, with TRBD1 matching 7 bases. Trimming at V came to 2 bases and at J to 7 bases, leaving 14 bases not matched to a gene. Germline V gene lookup returns CDR1 MNHEY and CDR2 SVGAGI. The CDR3 has 16 amino acids. In DNA, the CDR3 is TGTGCCAGCAGTTACCTTCGGACAGGCCGCTTACTGGAGCAGTACTTC. This encodes CASSYLRTGRLLEQYF.

By share, this clone ranks as medium-sized. The chain has TRBV2 and TRBJ1-2; D unresolved. From germline, CDR1 is SNHLY and CDR2 FYNNEI. This CDR3 contains 14 residues. The V and J ends lost 5 bases and 4 bases respectively, with 14 bases between them. Here the CDR3 DNA reads TGTGCCAGCAGTCTAATCTGGGGAGTCTATGGCTACACCTTC. Protein sequence: CASSLIWGVYGYTF.

The CDR3: CASSQGLETQYF. The CDR3 bases are TGTGCCAGCAGCCAGGGACTCGAGACCCAGTACTTC. V usage is TRBV5-4 and J usage is TRBJ2-5; D is perhaps TRBD2 (6 bases). Germline-derived CDR1 and CDR2 are SGHNT and YYREEE (reference sequence). V was shortened by 4 bases and J by 5 bases, with 9 bases between the two germline ends. This CDR3 region has 12 residues.

The chain joins TRBV9 to TRBJ2-3; 10 bases are a match to TRBD2. Trimming at V came to 4 bases and at J to 2 bases, leaving 4 bases not matched to a gene. The CDR3 is 15 amino acids. Per the germline V gene, CDR1 is SGDLS and CDR2 is YYNGEE. CDR3 region: CASSFSGRSTDTQYF. In nucleotides, the CDR3 is TGTGCCAGCAGCTTTAGCGGGAGGTCCACAGATACGCAGTATTTT.

This clone was seen a handful of times. The V and J genes are TRBV4-3 and TRBJ2-1; D remains unclear. The length of the CDR3 is 14 residues. Germline V CDR1 and CDR2: LGHNA, YSLEER. Trimming took off 0 bases at V and 6 bases at J, with 9 bases between the two ends. The CDR3 nucleotides read TGCGCCAGCAGCCAAGAATTCCTCACCAATGAGCAGTTCTTC. Protein sequence: CASSQEFLTNEQFF.

The chain recombines TRBV11-2 with TRBJ1-5, with TRBD1 matching 7 bases. Trimming removed 5 bases from V and 6 bases from J; junction bases left unmatched: 4. Germline CDR1 reads SGHAT; CDR2 reads FQNNGV. The CDR3 has 13 amino acids. CDR3 sequence reads: CASSLDRAQPQHF. As DNA, the CDR3 is TGTGCCAGCAGCCTCGACAGGGCTCAGCCCCAGCATTTT.

The chain employs TRBV28 and TRBJ2-1; D may match TRBD1 or TRBD2 (6 bases each). V shed 3 bases and J shed 4 bases, with 10 bases lying between them. Germline assignment: CDR1 MDHEN and CDR2 SYDVKM. This CDR3 has 14 amino acids. The CDR3 protein is CASSLGGRYNEQFF. For the CDR3, the DNA is TGTGCCAGCAGTTTGGGGGGCCGGTACAATGAGCAGTTCTTC. Full variable domain (outside the CDR3, taken from reference TRBV28 and TRBJ2-1): DVKVTQSSRYLVKRTGEKVFLECVQDMDHENMFWYRQDPGLGLRLIYFSYDVKMKEKGDIPEGYSVSREKKERFSLILESASTNQTSMYLCASSLGGRYNEQFFGPGTRLTVL.

The chain has TRBV29-1 and TRBJ1-5; tentative D call: TRBD1 (5 bases). V was trimmed by 0 bases and J by 3 bases, leaving 9 bases between them. The germline gives CDR1 SQVTM, CDR2 ANQGSEA. This CDR3 comprises 14 residues. CDR3 coding DNA: TGCAGCGTTGAAGAGGGGGGACCCAATCAGCCCCAGCATTTT. As protein: CSVEEGGPNQPQHF.

The gene calls are TRBV5-1 and TRBJ2-7; D gene ambiguous. This CDR3 is built from 13 residues. Trimming shortened V by 0 bases and J by 6 bases, and 10 bases separated the two germline ends. CDR1 is SGHRS and CDR2 is YFSETQ in the germline V gene. The DNA of the CDR3 is TGCGCCAGCAGCTTGGCCGCGGAGTCCGAGCAGTACTTC. As protein: CASSLAAESEQYF.

CDR3 sequence reads: CASKPLGLKGYEQYF. The CDR3 DNA reads as TGTGCCAGCAAGCCGCTGGGGCTAAAAGGCTACGAGCAGTACTTC. The V call is TRBV2, the J call TRBJ2-7; D may be TRBD1 (5 bases). Germline V gene data show CDR1 as SNHLY and CDR2 as FYNNEI. The V end was cut by 7 bases, the J end by 3 bases, with 19 bases between. The CDR3 loop spans 15 amino acids.

This chain connects TRBV6-6 to TRBJ2-5; a possible D gene is TRBD1 (6 bases). Germline-derived CDR1 and CDR2 are MNHNY and SVGAGI (reference sequence). Trimming left V 4 bases short and J 2 bases short, with 11 bases between. CDR3 size: 14 residues. The CDR3 bases are TGTGCCAGCAGTTTAGGACAGAATCAAGAGACCCAGTACTTC. This encodes CASSLGQNQETQYF.

The chain joins TRBV5-5 to TRBJ2-2; 12 positions agree with TRBD2. J gave up 4 bases and V 6 bases, and 4 bases lay outside the gene matches. The CDR3 runs to 15 residues. Germline V CDR1 and CDR2: SGHKS, YYEKEE (reference sequence). The CDR3 here is CASTLAGGGTGELFF. The DNA of the CDR3 is TGTGCCAGCACACTAGCGGGAGGAGGCACCGGGGAGCTGTTTTTT.